This T cell receptor beta chain was recorded in a study of beta chain features in type 1 diabetes. General study points: Type 1 diabetes patients showed fewer insertions and more deletions at VDJ junctions. Moderately but significantly shorter TCRB CDR3s were found in Type 1 diabetes patients in all four CD4+ subsets. High-TCR-expressing cells could be over-represented by cDNA sequencing.

Expressed TCRB transcripts were sequenced after all isolated RNA was converted to cDNA. Assay used: immunoSEQ multiplex PCR; TCRdb lists only in-frame clones, some missing. The table records roughly 140,000 clones, 10% of them present only once. Worth noting for this clone: The antigen is unknown.

This receptor was taken from a man aged 25-45 years with type 1 diabetes. Sequencing used central memory CD4+ T cells from blood.

The CDR3 reads CASVSSAAPSSYNEQFF. The CDR3 bases are TGCGCCAGCGTCTCTTCCGCGGCCCCTAGCTCCTACAATGAGCAGTTCTTC. The gene calls are TRBV5-1 and TRBJ2-1; no clear D gene. The CDR3 has 17 amino acids. CDR1 and CDR2 (germline): SGHRS, YFSETQ. V was shortened by 7 bases and J by 0 bases, with 20 bases between the two germline ends.